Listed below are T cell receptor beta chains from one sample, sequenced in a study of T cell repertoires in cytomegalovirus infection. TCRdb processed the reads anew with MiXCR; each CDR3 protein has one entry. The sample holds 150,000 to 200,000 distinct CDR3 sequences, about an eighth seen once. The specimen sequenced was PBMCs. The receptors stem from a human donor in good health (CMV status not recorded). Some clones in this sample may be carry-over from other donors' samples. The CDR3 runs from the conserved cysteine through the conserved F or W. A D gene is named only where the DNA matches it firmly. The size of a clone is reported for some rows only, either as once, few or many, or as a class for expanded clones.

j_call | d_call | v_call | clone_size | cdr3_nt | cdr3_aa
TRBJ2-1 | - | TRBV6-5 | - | TGTGCCAGCAGTTATGGACTCCTGGAGAATGAGCAGTTCTTC | CASSYGLLENEQFF
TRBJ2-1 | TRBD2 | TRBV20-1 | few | TGCAGTGCTAGGACTAGCGGGAGCTGGGAGCAGTTCTTC | CSARTSGSWEQFF
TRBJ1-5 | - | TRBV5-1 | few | TGCGCCAGCAGCCGAACAGGGTCCGGTTATCAGCCCCAGCATTTT | CASSRTGSGYQPQHF
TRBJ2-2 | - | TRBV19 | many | TGTGCCAGTAGTAACCTCGACAGAAACACCGGGGAGCTGTTTTTT | CASSNLDRNTGELFF
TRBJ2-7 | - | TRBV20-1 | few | TGCAGTGCTAGTCAGGGTTCCTACGAGCAGTACTTC | CSASQGSYEQYF
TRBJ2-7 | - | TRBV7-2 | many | TGTGCCAGCAGCTTAGCACGATCACTCGAGCAGTACTTC | CASSLARSLEQYF
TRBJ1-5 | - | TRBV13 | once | TGTGCCAGCAGCTCCCGGGAAGAGAGCAATCAGCCCCAGCATTTT | CASSSREESNQPQHF
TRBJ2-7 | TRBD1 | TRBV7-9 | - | TGTGCCAGCGGCGAATTGGGGACAGTGACCTCCTACGAGCAGTACTTC | CASGELGTVTSYEQYF
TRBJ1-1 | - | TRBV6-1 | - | TGTGCCAGCGCATTGAACACTAAAGCTTTCTTT | CASALNTKAFF
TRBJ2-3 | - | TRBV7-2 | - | TGTGCCAGCATTTTCAGAACGAGTTCAGATACGCAGTATTTT | CASIFRTSSDTQYF
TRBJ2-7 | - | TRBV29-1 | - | TGCAGCGTTGAAGAGGGCAGGTCGGACGAGCAGTACTTC | CSVEEGRSDEQYF
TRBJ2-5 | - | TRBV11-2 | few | TGTGCCAGCAGCTACAGGGAGGGGTGGGAGACCCAGTACTTC | CASSYREGWETQYF
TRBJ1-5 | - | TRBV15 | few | TGTGCCACCAGCGAATTGCTTAGTCAGCCCCAGCATTTT | CATSELLSQPQHF
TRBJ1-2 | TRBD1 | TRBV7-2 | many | TGTGCCAGCAGCTTAGGACAGGGTAACGGCTATGGCTACACCTTC | CASSLGQGNGYGYTF
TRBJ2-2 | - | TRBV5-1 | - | TGCGCCAGCAGCCCAACAGGGATCGACACCGGGGAGCTGTTTTTT | CASSPTGIDTGELFF
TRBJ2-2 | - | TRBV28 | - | TGTGCCAGCAGTTGGGGTAGCAGGGACACCGGGGAGCTGTTTTTT | CASSWGSRDTGELFF
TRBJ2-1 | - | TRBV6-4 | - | TGTGCCAGCAGCCCCCGGGAAGCCGGGGAGCAGTTCTTC | CASSPREAGEQFF
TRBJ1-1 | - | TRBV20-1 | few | TGCAGTGCTGCTCGTGGGATGAACACTGAAGCTTTCTTT | CSAARGMNTEAFF
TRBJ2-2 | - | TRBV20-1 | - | TGCAGTGCCGATGCGCGGGCGGGGCGCGTCGGGGAGCTGTTTTTT | CSADARAGRVGELFF
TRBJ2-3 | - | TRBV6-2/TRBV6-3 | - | TGTGCCAGCGGCATATTCCGCACAGATACGCAGTATTTT | CASGIFRTDTQYF
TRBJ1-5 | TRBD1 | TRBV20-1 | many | TGCAGTGCACTTGGAGACAGGGGCCTCAATCAGCCCCAGCATTTT | CSALGDRGLNQPQHF
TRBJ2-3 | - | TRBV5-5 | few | TGTGCCAGCAGCTCCGAAGGACAGCCCGCCGTCCGGAAGCAGTATTTT | CASSSEGQPAVRKQYF